Below are 12 T cell receptor beta chains sequenced from a single sample in a study of blood T cell repertoires in COVID-19 (dated by TCRdb to about 2020). Library generation was performed with the immunoSEQ multiplex PCR assay. TCRdb mirrors the immuneACCESS table, restricted to in-frame sequences. Some clones are absent from its copies; in checked studies, under half trace to an unresolved V gene, and the reason for the others is unknown. The sample profile shows some 240,000 clones; around four fifths of them were found once. The ten largest clones add up to approximately 4.3% of the sample. The sequenced material came from PBMCs or T cells enriched from blood (not recorded which). The source is a man in his thirties or forties with acute COVID-19.

V and J are TRBV29-1 and TRBJ2-5; 7 nucleotides agree with TRBD2. There are 15 residues in the CDR3. Germline trimming cut 3 bases from V and 5 bases from J; bases unmatched to any gene: 12. Germline values: CDR1 SQVTM, CDR2 ANQGSEA. The CDR3 DNA reads as TGCAGCGTTGAGGTGGTGGGGACTAAGAAGGAGACCCAGTACTTC. Its translation: CSVEVVGTKKETQYF.

The genes are TRBV7-2 and TRBJ2-3; 14 bases fit TRBD2. V was pared by 0 bases and J by 6 bases, with 11 bases of the junction left unmatched. Germline CDR1 is SGHTA and CDR2 is FQGNSA. CDR3 size: 19 residues. CDR3 coding DNA: TGTGCCAGCAGCTTAGCCGGGAGGGGACTAGCGGGAGCGGTCGATACGCAGTATTTT. It encodes CASSLAGRGLAGAVDTQYF.

Comment on this clone: This CDR3 is also generated by other DNA sequences in the sample. The chain is built from TRBV19 and TRBJ1-2; D might be TRBD1 (6 bases). Germline lookup yields CDR1 LNHDA and CDR2 SQIVND (reference sequence). The ends were cut back, 3 bases at V and 4 bases at J, with 12 bases in the middle. There are 14 residues in the CDR3. Here the CDR3 reads CASSIGGGGYGYTF. The CDR3 region has the DNA TGTGCCAGTAGTATCGGGGGCGGGGGCTATGGCTACACCTTC.

This clone has just one count. CDR3 sequence: CASSDPRTGLDLGGYTF. The DNA of the CDR3 is TGTGCCAGCAGTGACCCCCGGACAGGGTTGGATCTCGGGGGCTACACCTTC. The genes are TRBV28 and TRBJ1-2; TRBD1 aligns across 8 bases. The junction had 19 bases not matched to a gene; V was cut back by 5 bases and J by 8 bases. The CDR3 covers 17 residues. Germline-derived CDR1 and CDR2 are MDHEN and SYDVKM.

The chain uses TRBV30 and TRBJ1-4, with D possibly TRBD1 on 5 matching bases. Trimming left V 2 bases short and J 4 bases short, with 14 bases between. The CDR3 length is 15 residues. Per germline, CDR1 GTSNPN and CDR2 SVGIG (reference sequence). DNA for the CDR3: TGTGCCTGGAGTCCACGCGGCAGGGTTAATGAAAAACTGTTTTTT. Residues: CAWSPRGRVNEKLFF. Based on the CDR3 plus reference TRBV30 and TRBJ1-4, the full variable domain is SQTIHQWPATLVQPVGSPLSLECTVEGTSNPNLYWYRQAAGRGLQLLFYSVGIGQISSEVPQNLSASRPQDRQFILSSKKLLLSDSGFYLCAWSPRGRVNEKLFFGSGTQLSVL.

The chain is built from TRBV7-3 and TRBJ2-7; possible D gene TRBD1, 5 bases. In germline, CDR1 is SGHTA, CDR2 FQGTGA. Between the trimmed V and J ends, which lost 2 bases and 5 bases, there was a span of 10 bases. The length of the CDR3 is 13 residues. The CDR3 DNA sequence: TGTGCCAGCAGCTTATCCCCAGGGAACGAGCAGTACGTC. Protein: CASSLSPGNEQYV.

This clone was counted a single time. This chain links TRBV11-3 with TRBJ2-5; TRBD2 agrees at 13 bases. Trimming removed 6 bases from V and 5 bases from J; junction bases left unmatched: 15. CDR1 and CDR2 (germline): SGHNT, YENEEA. The CDR3 runs 18 residues. Here the CDR3 reads CASRHGLAGEGLWETQYF. DNA of the CDR3: TGTGCCAGCAGGCACGGACTAGCGGGAGAGGGTCTATGGGAGACCCAGTACTTC.

This clone was seen repeatedly, ten times or more. A junction boundary mismatches the germline segment, possibly from a read error. The V gene is TRBV5-1, the J gene TRBJ2-1; 8 positions agree with TRBD1. Germline assignment: CDR1 SGHRS and CDR2 YFSETQ. This CDR3 is built from 13 residues. The CDR3 protein is CASSFRQGTEQFF. The DNA of the CDR3 is TGTGCCAGCAGCTTCCGACAGGGGACTGAGCAGTTCTTC.

DNA of the CDR3: TGTGCCAGCAGCCAAGAGGAGGCAGGGGCTGGAGAAAAACTGTTTTTT. It translates to CASSQEEAGAGEKLFF. The V gene is TRBV14, the J gene TRBJ1-4; D may be TRBD1 (6 bases). Germline V lookup: CDR1 SGHDN, CDR2 FVKESK. Trimming left V 0 bases short and J 8 bases short, with 16 bases between. This CDR3 comprises 16 residues.

This clone appeared a single time. The chain combines TRBV7-2 with TRBJ1-1; D is unclear. Trimming stripped 1 base from V and 6 bases from J, with 15 bases between. The V gene's germline CDR1 is SGHTA and CDR2 FQGNSA. The CDR3 has 15 amino acids. CDR3 bases: TGTGCCAGCAGCTTAGAACCTTCCCAGCGCGCTGAAGCTTTCTTT. Translation gives CASSLEPSQRAEAFF.

This chain uses TRBV7-6 with TRBJ1-5; 7 bases map to TRBD1. CDR3 length: 14 residues. Per the germline V gene, CDR1 is SGHVS and CDR2 is FNYEAQ. V gave up 4 bases and J gave up 7 bases; unmatched junction bases: 7. The CDR3 DNA reads as TGTGCCAGCAGCTCCGGACAGGCAACCCAGCCCCAGCATTTT. It specifies CASSSGQATQPQHF.

This chain joins TRBV9 and TRBJ2-5; the D gene is possibly TRBD2 (7 bases). V was clipped by 8 bases and J by 5 bases, with 13 bases between them. Germline values: CDR1 SGDLS, CDR2 YYNGEE. This CDR3 has 12 amino acids. DNA for the CDR3: TGTGCCAGTGCGGGGGCGATGGAGACCCAGTACTTC. Its protein is CASAGAMETQYF.